This note documents a single TCR beta chain sequence. Its antigen remains unidentified. V shed 6 bases and J shed 2 bases, with 20 bases lying between them. The CDR3 contains 17 residues. CDR1 MDHEN and CDR2 SYDVKM come from the germline V gene. The data are from a study of cytomegalovirus exposure and HLA in healthy donors. Study-level findings and limits: In a later analysis, common viral pathogens appeared linked to several of the most significant clusters. It was confirmed in vitro that a few of the CMV-associated chains were specific for CMV antigens. In a later analysis, specific HLA alleles were associated with 15,000 or so TCR beta sequences at a 0.05 false discovery rate.

Primers: 60 Vbeta forward and 13 Jbeta reverse. Methods used by the authors: Around 10 million shared chains were among around 78 million unique TCR beta chains counted in a later analysis. Clones were sequenced by immunoSEQ multiplex PCR, and TCRdb holds only the in-frame ones, with some missing. The D gene and trimming were derived from the DNA, and the V and J assignments and clone size from that table. The data show some 140,000 clones, with about 74% seen just once and around 3.1% held by the top ten. Material for sequencing was PBMCs. The chain couples TRBV28 to TRBJ2-4; tentative D call: TRBD2 (5 bases). The sequence derives from a man aged 35 to 55 in good health and CMV-seronegative. This CDR3 is CASSPWAGEQTKNIQYF. Here the CDR3 DNA reads TGTGCCAGCAGCCCCTGGGCGGGCGAACAAACCAAAAACATTCAGTACTTC.